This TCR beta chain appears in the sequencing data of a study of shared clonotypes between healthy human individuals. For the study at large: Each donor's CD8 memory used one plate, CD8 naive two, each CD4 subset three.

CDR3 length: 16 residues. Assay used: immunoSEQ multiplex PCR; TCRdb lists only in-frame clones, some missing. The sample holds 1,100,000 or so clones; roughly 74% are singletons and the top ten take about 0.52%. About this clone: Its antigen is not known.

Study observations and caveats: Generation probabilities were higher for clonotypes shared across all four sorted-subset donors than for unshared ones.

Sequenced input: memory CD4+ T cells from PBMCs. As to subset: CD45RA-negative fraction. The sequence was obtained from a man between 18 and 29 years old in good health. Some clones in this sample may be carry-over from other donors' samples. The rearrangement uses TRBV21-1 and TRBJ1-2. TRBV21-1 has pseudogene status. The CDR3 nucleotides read TGTGCCAGCAGCAAATGTCGAGACTCGAGCGACTATGGCTACACCTTC. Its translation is CASSKCRDSSDYGYTF.